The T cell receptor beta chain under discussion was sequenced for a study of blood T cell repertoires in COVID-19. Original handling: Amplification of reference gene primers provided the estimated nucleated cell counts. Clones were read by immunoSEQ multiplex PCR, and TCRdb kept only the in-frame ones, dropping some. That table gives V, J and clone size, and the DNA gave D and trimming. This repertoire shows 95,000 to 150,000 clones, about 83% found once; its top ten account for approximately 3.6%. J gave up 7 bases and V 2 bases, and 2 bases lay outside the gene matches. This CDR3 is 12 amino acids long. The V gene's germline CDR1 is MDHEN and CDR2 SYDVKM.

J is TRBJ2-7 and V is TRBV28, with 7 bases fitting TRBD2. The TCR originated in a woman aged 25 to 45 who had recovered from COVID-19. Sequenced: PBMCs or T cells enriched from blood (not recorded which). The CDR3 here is CASSLRRGEQYF. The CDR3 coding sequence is TGTGCCAGCAGTTTACGGCGGGGGGAGCAGTACTTC.